Below, 27 T cell receptor beta chains from the same sample are listed, as sequenced in a study of PD-1 blockade in classical Hodgkin lymphoma (dated by TCRdb to the early 2020s). The library relied on the immunoSEQ multiplex PCR assay. TCRdb carries this immuneACCESS record with in-frame sequences only. Its versions omit some clonotypes, under half of them owing to an unresolved V gene in the studies checked, with the rest unexplained. This sample lists 25,000 to 35,000 clones; 70% to 90% were detected once. The top ten hold more than 0.35% of the sample. The sample's time point label, decoded: cycle 4 day 1 (C4D1), after 5 to 7 weeks of nivolumab. All trial patients had relapsed after autologous stem cell transplantation, with cohorts A, B and C differing in prior brentuximab vedotin exposure. CD4+ T cells were purified from thawed PBMCs by magnetic negative selection with a Miltenyi CD4+ T cell isolation kit.

Sequencing was performed on CD4+ T cells from blood, taken before the fourth cycle of nivolumab. Receptors were obtained from a human donor with classical Hodgkin lymphoma.

The chain joins TRBV28 to TRBJ1-1; D not resolved. CDR1 is MDHEN and CDR2 is SYDVKM in the germline V gene. The CDR3 length is 12 residues. Between the trimmed V and J ends, which lost 2 bases and 9 bases, there was a span of 10 bases. CDR3 DNA sequence: TGTGCCAGCAGTTTAAGAACTGAGAAAGCTTTCTTT. As protein: CASSLRTEKAFF.

The chain couples TRBV21-1 to TRBJ2-7; the listed D gene, TRBD2, was not tested against the DNA. TRBV21-1 counts as a pseudogene. CDR3 length: 14 residues. CDR3 sequence (DNA): TGTGCCAGCAGCAAACGTGTCCCTTTCTACGAGCAGTACTTC. Encoded protein: CASSKRVPFYEQYF.

The CDR3 reads CSVESFYPNYGYTF. The CDR3 DNA sequence: TGCAGCGTTGAGTCTTTCTATCCTAACTATGGCTACACCTTC. This chain connects TRBV29-1 to TRBJ1-2; D is ambiguous. This CDR3 has 14 amino acids. V shed 3 bases and J shed 0 bases, with 11 bases lying between them. Germline CDR1 SQVTM, CDR2 ANQGSEA.

This chain connects TRBV6-1 to TRBJ1-5; weak D call: TRBD1 (5 bases). The germline V and J ends were trimmed by 0 bases and 7 bases, with 13 bases remaining between them. Germline V gene sequence: CDR1 MNHNS, CDR2 SASEGT. This CDR3 has 15 amino acids. The CDR3: CASSEAGGVWQPQHF. The CDR3 DNA reads as TGTGCCAGCAGTGAAGCGGGGGGGGTATGGCAGCCCCAGCATTTT.

Only a few counts were recorded for this clone. The chain employs TRBV7-8 and TRBJ1-1; no reliable D call. The V end was cut by 1 base, the J end by 10 bases, with 13 bases between. Per germline, CDR1 SGHVS and CDR2 FQNEAQ. The CDR3 spans 13 residues. This CDR3 is CASSLVVQASAFF. The CDR3 bases are TGTGCCAGCAGCTTAGTAGTGCAGGCTTCAGCTTTCTTT.

The chain recombines TRBV28 with TRBJ2-3; 11 positions agree with TRBD2. The CDR3 has 15 amino acids. With V trimmed by 6 bases and J by 2 bases, 4 bases remained unmatched. Germline V gene sequence: CDR1 MDHEN, CDR2 SYDVKM. This chain's CDR3 is CASRGTSGYTDTQYF. In nucleotides, the CDR3 is TGTGCCAGCAGGGGGACTAGCGGCTACACAGATACGCAGTATTTT.

The chain has TRBV4-1 and TRBJ2-7, with TRBD2 matching 11 bases. Germline V gives CDR1 MGHRA, CDR2 YSYEKL. The junction had 8 bases not matched to a gene; V was cut back by 3 bases and J by 7 bases. This CDR3 has 15 amino acids. The CDR3 here is CASSQTTSGSEEQYF. Here the CDR3 DNA reads TGCGCCAGCAGCCAGACTACTAGCGGGAGTGAAGAGCAGTACTTC.

The chain couples TRBV5-1 to TRBJ2-1; TRBD1 is a possible D gene (5 bases). V was pared by 4 bases and J by 7 bases, with 15 bases between. The CDR3 spans 14 residues. From germline, CDR1 is SGHRS and CDR2 YFSETQ. The CDR3 here is CASSPLEQVNEQFF. The CDR3 coding sequence is TGCGCCAGCAGCCCGCTAGAACAGGTAAATGAGCAGTTCTTC.

In this sample, this clone turned up once. The chain is built from TRBV6-5 and TRBJ1-1; the match to TRBD1 covers 9 bases. Germline lookup yields CDR1 MNHEY and CDR2 SVGAGI. The CDR3 covers 13 residues. V shed 6 bases, J shed 6 bases, and the junction held 5 bases outside the gene matches. As DNA, the CDR3 is TGTGCCAGCAGCCAGGGACAGGGCGCTGAAGCTTTCTTT. Protein product: CASSQGQGAEAFF.

This rearrangement joins TRBV5-1 to TRBJ2-5; the D is unclear. V was cut by 5 bases and J by 2 bases, with 13 bases left in between. The CDR3 is 14 residues long. Germline assignment: CDR1 SGHRS and CDR2 YFSETQ. For the CDR3, the DNA is TGCGCCAGCAGTCGAGGTGCCTCTCAAGAGACCCAGTACTTC. Translated: CASSRGASQETQYF.

Note on this clone: Germline is not matched at one junction end, which may reflect a read error. The chain links TRBV12-5 to TRBJ2-2; possible D gene TRBD1, 5 bases. The germline gives CDR1 LGHNT, CDR2 FRNRAP. CDR3 length: 12 residues. The CDR3: CAGGQGTGELFF. The DNA of the CDR3 is TGTGCTGGTGGCCAGGGTACCGGGGAGCTGTTTTTT.

The V gene is TRBV5-1, the J gene TRBJ2-3, with no clear D. Germline-derived CDR1 and CDR2 are SGHRS and YFSETQ. V gave up 0 bases and J gave up 0 bases, with 8 bases separating them. This CDR3 contains 15 residues. The CDR3: CASSLDSISTDTQYF. The CDR3, as DNA: TGCGCCAGCAGCTTGGACAGTATTAGCACAGATACGCAGTATTTT.

The V and J genes are TRBV28 and TRBJ1-2; D gene uncertain. CDR3 length: 13 amino acids. Germline-derived CDR1 and CDR2 are MDHEN and SYDVKM. V was pared by 3 bases and J by 6 bases, with 11 bases between. CDR3 protein: CASSLRVTDGYTF. The DNA for the CDR3 is TGTGCCAGCAGTTTGCGGGTAACGGATGGCTACACCTTC.

The chain has TRBV14 and TRBJ1-1; D is unclear. The germline gives CDR1 SGHDN, CDR2 FVKESK. V was trimmed by 2 bases and J by 1 base, leaving 5 bases between them. This CDR3 is built from 13 residues. This CDR3 reads CASSQWSNTEAFF. As DNA, the CDR3 is TGTGCCAGCAGCCAATGGTCGAACACTGAAGCTTTCTTT.

The chain recombines TRBV7-8 with TRBJ1-2; tentatively, D is TRBD1 (5 bases). The CDR3 totals 13 residues. V was pared by 4 bases and J by 7 bases, with 13 bases between. CDR1 and CDR2 from the germline V gene are SGHVS and FQNEAQ. The CDR3 DNA sequence: TGTGCCAGCAGCTCCGGGGGGGGTAGTGGCTACACCTTC. This sequence encodes CASSSGGGSGYTF.

This sequence joins TRBV25-1 and TRBJ1-6, with a tentative D call TRBD1 (5 bases). Germline V gives CDR1 MGHDK, CDR2 SYGVNS. The V and J ends lost 5 bases and 8 bases respectively, with 16 bases between them. The CDR3 runs to 15 residues. The CDR3 nucleotides read TGTGCCAGCAGTATATCCAGGGAACCGGATTCACCCCTCCACTTT. This gives the protein CASSISREPDSPLHF.

In nucleotides, the CDR3 is TGTGCCAGCAGTGAAGCGTTCAGGGTATCACAAGAGACCCAGTACTTC. Translated, it gives CASSEAFRVSQETQYF. This chain links TRBV2 with TRBJ2-5, with a weak D call TRBD1 (5 bases). The V and J ends lost 0 bases and 2 bases respectively, with 13 bases between them. The germline V gene encodes CDR1 SNHLY and CDR2 FYNNEI. The CDR3 sequence is 16 residues long. Combining the CDR3 with reference TRBV2 and TRBJ2-5 gives the whole variable domain EPEVTQTPSHQVTQMGQEVILRCVPISNHLYFYWYRQILGQKVEFLVSFYNNEISEKSEIFDDQFSVERPDGSNFTLKIRSTKLEDSAMYFCASSEAFRVSQETQYFGPGTRLLVL.

This chain uses TRBV7-9 with TRBJ2-5; D uncertain. Germline assignment: CDR1 SEHNR and CDR2 FQNEAQ (reference sequence). Trimming removed 2 bases at V and 1 base at J, with 5 bases between. The CDR3 sequence is 13 residues long. The CDR3 DNA reads TGTGCCAGCAGCTTAACAGCCCAAGAGACCCAGTACTTC. Translated, it gives CASSLTAQETQYF.

This chain links TRBV6-1 with TRBJ1-5; a weak D match, TRBD1 (5 bases). This CDR3 spans 18 amino acids. CDR1 MNHNS and CDR2 SASEGT come from the germline V gene. Trimming stripped 4 bases from V and 0 bases from J, with 19 bases between. The CDR3 DNA follows: TGTGCCAGCAGTGGCGCCCGGGACCCGTTCTATAGCAATCAGCCCCAGCATTTT. Protein product: CASSGARDPFYSNQPQHF.

The rearrangement joins TRBV5-1 to TRBJ1-2; 9 bases fit TRBD1. J gave up 2 bases and V 4 bases, and 6 bases lay outside the gene matches. Germline CDR1 and CDR2: SGHRS and YFSETQ. The CDR3 is made up of 15 amino acids. CDR3: CASSGAGTGNYGYTF. In DNA form, the CDR3 reads TGCGCCAGCAGCGGAGCCGGGACAGGGAACTATGGCTACACCTTC. Full variable domain (missing parts from reference TRBV5-1 and TRBJ1-2): KAGVTQTPRYLIKTRGQQVTLSCSPISGHRSVSWYQQTPGQGLQFLFEYFSETQRNKGNFPGRFSGRQFSNSRSEMNVSTLELGDSALYLCASSGAGTGNYGYTFGSGTRLTVV.

This chain uses TRBV7-9 with TRBJ1-5; 10 bases align to TRBD1. In germline, CDR1 is SEHNR, CDR2 FQNEAQ (reference sequence). V was pared by 0 bases and J by 3 bases, with 8 bases of the junction left unmatched. CDR3 length equals 18 residues. The CDR3 DNA reads as TGTGCCAGCAGCTTAGCAACCGGGACAGGGGCAATCAATCAGCCCCAGCATTTT. Amino acid sequence: CASSLATGTGAINQPQHF.

The chain is built from TRBV7-8 and TRBJ2-7; the match to TRBD1 covers 11 bases. The CDR3 contains 16 residues. V dropped 1 base and J dropped 2; count of bases not matched to a gene: 4. The V gene's germline CDR1 is SGHVS and CDR2 FQNEAQ. In nucleotides, the CDR3 is TGTGCCAGCAGCTTAGAGGGACAGGGGGTCGCCTACGAGCAGTACTTC. Protein product: CASSLEGQGVAYEQYF. Based on the CDR3 plus reference TRBV7-8 and TRBJ2-7, the full variable domain is GAGVSQSPRYKVAKRGQDVALRCDPISGHVSLFWYQQALGQGPEFLTYFQNEAQLDKSGLPSDRFFAERPEGSVSTLKIQRTQQEDSAVYLCASSLEGQGVAYEQYFGPGTRLTVT.

The genes are TRBV27 and TRBJ1-4; tentatively, D is TRBD1 (5 bases). Germline V CDR1 and CDR2: MNHEY, SMNVEV (reference sequence). The CDR3 length is 16 residues. V was pared by 3 bases and J by 0 bases, with 11 bases between. The CDR3, as DNA: TGTGCCAGCAGTTTTTTGGAAGGGGCAACTAATGAAAAACTGTTTTTT. It is translated as CASSFLEGATNEKLFF. The full variable domain, rest sourced from reference TRBV27 and TRBJ1-4, is EAQVTQNPRYLITVTGKKLTVTCSQNMNHEYMSWYRQDPGLGLRQIYYSMNVEVTDKGDVPEGYKVSRKEKRNFPLILESPSPNQTSLYFCASSFLEGATNEKLFFGSGTQLSVL.

J is TRBJ1-1 and V is TRBV28; possible D gene TRBD1, 5 bases. Trimming cost V 7 bases and J 1 base, with 16 bases left between them. The CDR3 spans 15 residues. Germline CDR1 MDHEN, CDR2 SYDVKM. CDR3 amino acids: CASTSGGSGNTEAFF. As DNA, the CDR3 is TGTGCCAGCACGTCTGGGGGGTCGGGGAACACTGAAGCTTTCTTT.

This clone has a single count. The chain recombines TRBV6-6 with TRBJ1-2, with D tentatively TRBD1 (5 bases). The CDR3 is 10 residues long. V lost 8 bases and J 6 bases, leaving 7 bases between the germline ends. Germline CDR1 MNHNY, CDR2 SVGAGI (reference sequence). The CDR3 sequence: CASAGNGYTF. The CDR3 region has the DNA TGTGCCAGCGCAGGGAATGGCTACACCTTC.

This clone turned up a few times. Within the sample, other DNA sequences also encode this same CDR3. The CDR3 sequence is CASSLDTTTGELFF. The CDR3 DNA sequence: TGTGCCAGCAGCTTAGACACCACCACCGGGGAGCTGTTTTTT. The chain links TRBV7-9 to TRBJ2-2; D is unclear. Between the trimmed V and J ends, which lost 1 base and 4 bases, there was a span of 7 bases. Germline V lookup: CDR1 SEHNR, CDR2 FQNEAQ (reference sequence). This CDR3 has 14 amino acids.

In this sample, this clone turned up a few times. The chain employs TRBV7-2 and TRBJ2-7; weak D call: TRBD1 (5 bases). Germline assignment: CDR1 SGHTA and CDR2 FQGNSA. The V end was cut by 4 bases, the J end by 0 bases, with 16 bases between. CDR3 length: 16 residues. The CDR3 sequence: CASSYAPQGASYEQYF. CDR3 nucleotides: TGTGCCAGCAGCTACGCCCCACAAGGGGCCTCCTACGAGCAGTACTTC. Full variable domain (missing parts from reference TRBV7-2 and TRBJ2-7): GAGVSQSPSNKVTEKGKDVELRCDPISGHTALYWYRQSLGQGLEFLIYFQGNSAPDKSGLPSDRFSAERTGGSVSTLTIQRTQQEDSAVYLCASSYAPQGASYEQYFGPGTRLTVT.